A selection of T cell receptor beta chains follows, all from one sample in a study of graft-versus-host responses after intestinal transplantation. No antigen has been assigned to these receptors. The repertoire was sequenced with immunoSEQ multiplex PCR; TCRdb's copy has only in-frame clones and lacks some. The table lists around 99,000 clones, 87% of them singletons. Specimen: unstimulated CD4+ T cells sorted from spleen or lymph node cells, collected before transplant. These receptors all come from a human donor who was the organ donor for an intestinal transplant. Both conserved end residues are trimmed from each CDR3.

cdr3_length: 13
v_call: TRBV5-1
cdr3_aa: ASSLAGVPTPQAF

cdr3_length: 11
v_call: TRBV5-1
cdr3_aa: ASSLDWAGELF

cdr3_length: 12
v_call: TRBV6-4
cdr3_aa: ASSAGTGADTQY

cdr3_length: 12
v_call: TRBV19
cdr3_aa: ASSTGTSWETQY

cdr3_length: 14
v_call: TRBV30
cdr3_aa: AWSVPWTSGVNEQF

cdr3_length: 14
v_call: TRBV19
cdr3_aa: ASSRKWGGPNTEAF

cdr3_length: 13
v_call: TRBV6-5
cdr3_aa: ASSYSWQGGEKLF

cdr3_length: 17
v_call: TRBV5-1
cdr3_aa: ASSLGPSGGPTNTGELF

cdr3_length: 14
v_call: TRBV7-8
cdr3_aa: ASSLAGVGTVEKLF

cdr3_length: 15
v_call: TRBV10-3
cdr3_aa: AISETMRMGSYNEQF

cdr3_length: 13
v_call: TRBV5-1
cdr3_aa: ASSAGGPRSYEQY

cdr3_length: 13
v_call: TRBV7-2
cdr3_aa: ASSLISGGASEQY

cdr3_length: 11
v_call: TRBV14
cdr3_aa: ASSQDWTDTQY

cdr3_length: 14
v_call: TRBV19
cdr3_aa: ASSIQGGVSSGELF